This T cell receptor beta chain was captured in a study of CD8 T cells in ankylosing spondylitis. Study-wide findings and caveats: For ankylosing spondylitis blood, a TCR beta motif of 7 or 8 highly homologous variants appeared characteristic.

This clonotype was counted at least ten times. Its antigen remains unknown. The V gene lost 5 bases and the J gene lost 4 bases, with 15 bases spanning the gap. The V gene's germline CDR1 is MNHEY and CDR2 SMNVEV (reference sequence). CDR3 length equals 14 residues. TCRdb ran MiXCR on the 5' RACE reads and lists one entry per CDR3 protein. Among about 460,000 distinct CDR3 sequences listed, roughly 5.2% were seen once. The TCR sequence derives from a male donor with ankylosing spondylitis. Input material: blood, either unsorted or a sorted T cell fraction (not recorded which). This chain joins TRBV27 and TRBJ2-7; possible D gene TRBD2, 6 bases. CDR3 amino acids: CASSPTGVLYEQYF. As DNA, the CDR3 is TGTGCCAGCAGTCCGACGGGGGTTTTGTACGAGCAGTACTTC.